This entry features one TCR beta chain sequence. This sample is part of a study of T cells in localized non-small cell lung cancer. The junction had 4 bases not matched to a gene; V was cut back by 5 bases and J by 2 bases. This CDR3 contains 15 residues. Germline CDR1 reads MDHEN; CDR2 reads SYDVKM. The assay was immunoSEQ multiplex PCR, and TCRdb's table has in-frame clones only and misses some. The table includes about 52,000 clones, roughly 75% detected once. The sample in question was PBMCs, obtained before any cancer treatment. This receptor was obtained from a woman aged 40-70 years with stage II lung adenocarcinoma. The chain uses TRBV28 and TRBJ1-5, with TRBD1 matching over 9 bases. The CDR3 nucleotides are TGTGCCAGCAGTACAACAGGGGGCCGCAATCAGCCCCAGCATTTT. As protein: CASSTTGGRNQPQHF. The full variable domain, completed using reference TRBV28 and TRBJ1-5, is DVKVTQSSRYLVKRTGEKVFLECVQDMDHENMFWYRQDPGLGLRLIYFSYDVKMKEKGDIPEGYSVSREKKERFSLILESASTNQTSMYLCASSTTGGRNQPQHFGDGTRLSIL.